The rows below give T cell receptor delta chains drawn from one sample of a study of delta chain sequences of gamma delta T cells. TCRdb re-identified clones in the PCR reads via CATT. This table has about 3,400 delta-chain clones, approximately 63% appearing once. The sample comprised a tumor sample. The receptors were gathered from a human donor with breast cancer. The CDR3 runs from the conserved cysteine through the conserved F or W. The order of the fields is J gene, V gene, clone size, CDR3 length, D gene, CDR3 DNA, CDR3 protein. D genes are given only for firm matches. Size is stated for part of the rows, as once, few or many counts, or as a class when the clone is expanded.

TRDJ1 | TRDV2 | once | 13 | TRDD3 | TGTGCCACAGTGGGGGAGGCCACCGATAAACTCATCTTT | CATVGEATDKLIF
TRDJ1 | TRDV2 | NA | 14 | NA | TGTGCCGGTGACGAGCATGGGCAATCGGAGGAAATGATCTTT | CAGDEHGQSEEMIF
TRDJ1 | TRDV1 | NA | 22 | NA | TGTGCGCTTGAGGAACGACCCAAACGCCTGGGGCCCCGTGGTGATTACACCGATAAACTCATCTTT | CALEERPKRLGPRGDYTDKLIF
TRDJ1 | TRDV2 | NA | 15 | TRDD3 | TGTGCCTGTGATTTCGTACTGGGGGATACGGGTAAACTCATCTTT | CACDFVLGDTGKLIF
TRDJ1 | TRDV2 | NA | 18 | TRDD3 | TGTGCCTGTGACACCGTACGTGGGGGATACTCCCACAAAGAAAAACTCATCTTT | CACDTVRGGYSHKEKLIF
TRDJ1 | TRDV2 | NA | 16 | NA | TGTGCCTGTGACCCATTCGGCTGGACAGACACCGATCAACTCATCTTC | CACDPFGWTDTDQLIF
TRDJ1 | TRDV2 | once | 16 | TRDD3 | TGTGCCTGTGACGTACTGGGGGACCCTTACACCGATAAACTCATATTT | CACDVLGDPYTDKLIF
TRDJ3 | TRDV2 | NA | 20 | TRDD3 | TGTTCCGGCTCCCCGACTGGGGGATTCCCGCTCTCCTGGGACACCCACCAGATGTTTTTC | CSGSPTGGFPLSWDTHQMFF
TRDJ1 | TRDV2 | NA | 15 | TRDD3 | TGTTCTTGTGACTCAGTGGGGGACGACACCGATAAACTAATCTTT | CSCDSVGDDTDKLIF
TRDJ1 | TRDV2 | NA | 16 | NA | NA | CACELLEDTNTAKLIF
TRDJ1 | TRDV2 | large | 16 | TRDD3 | TGTGCCTGTGACGAACTACTGGGGGATACCACCGATAAACTCATCTTT | CACDELLGDTTDKLIF
TRDJ1 | TRDV2 | NA | 18 | NA | TGTGCCTGTGACTTACTCGGCGAGAGGGGGCATCACACCGATAAACTCATCTTT | CACDLLGERGHHTDKLIF
TRDJ1 | TRDV2 | once | 20 | NA | TGTGCCTGGGAAACCCTGGCAAGGGAGGGGGAACGACCCTACACCGAAAAACTCATCTTT | CAWETLAREGERPYTEKLIF
TRDJ1 | TRDV2 | NA | 20 | NA | TGTTCCTGTGGCGCCGTGTCCAGGGAGGGGGACCGAGCTTACACCGATAAACTCATCTTT | CSCGAVSREGDRAYTDKLIF
TRDJ1 | TRDV2 | NA | 20 | NA | TGTGCCTGTGACACCGTATCAAGGGAGGAAAACCGACCGTACACCGATAAACTCATCTTT | CACDTVSREENRPYTDKLIF
TRDJ3 | TRDV2 | NA | 19 | TRDD3 | TGTGCCTGTGACACTTTATGCGGGGGATTTGGCTCCTCGTATACGCGACAGTTTTTT | CACDTLCGGFGSSYTRQFF
TRDJ1 | TRDV2 | NA | 19 | NA | TGTGCCTGTGACACCGTGCGAGCCGGGGGCCGGACTGAAAGCGATAAAATCATCTTT | CACDTVRAGGRTESDKIIF
TRDJ1 | TRDV2 | NA | 20 | NA | TGTGCCTGTGACACCGTGCGACCAACTGGTGGGTTGCTAAACACCGATAACATCATCTTT | CACDTVRPTGGLLNTDNIIF
TRDJ1 | TRDV2 | NA | 18 | NA | TGCGCCACTGTGTCAAGGGAGGCGGACAGACCTTACACCGATAAACTCATCTTT | CATVSREADRPYTDKLIF
TRDJ1 | TRDV2 | NA | 19 | NA | TGTGCCTGTGACACAGACGACCTCTCTGACCCAGCTTTGACAGCACAACTCATCTTT | CACDTDDLSDPALTAQLIF
TRDJ1 | TRDV3 | NA | 14 | NA | TGTGCCTTCCTAAACGGGAATGAGGACGATAAACTCATCTTT | CAFLNGNEDDKLIF
TRDJ1 | TRDV2 | NA | 20 | NA | TGTGCCTGTGACACCGTGTCAAGCCATGACGACCGTCCTTTCACCGATAGACTCATATTT | CACDTVSSHDDRPFTDRLIF
TRDJ1 | TRDV2 | NA | 14 | NA | TGTGCCGGATTGTGGGAATCGTACACCGATAAACTCATCTTT | CAGLWESYTDKLIF
TRDJ1 | TRDV2 | NA | 15 | NA | TGTTCTTTTGTCCCAGTGGGCGATGACGCTGATAAACTCATCTTT | CSFVPVGDDADKLIF
TRDJ1 | TRDV2 | once | 20 | NA | TGTGCCTGTGACACCGTGTCAAGGGAGGGGGATCGATCCTACACCGATAACATCATCTTT | CACDTVSREGDRSYTDNIIF
TRDJ1 | TRDV1 | NA | 27 | TRDD3 | TGTGCTCGTGGGAGAGAAGTACCGCCGTCTATCCTACCGAGAGTATTGGGGGATCTACGGTACACCGATAAACTCATCTTT | CARGREVPPSILPRVLGDLRYTDKLIF
TRDJ3 | TRDV1 | NA | 20 | NA | TGTGCTCTTGCCCCCGCCACTACCGCGGTGGAGACGTGGGACACCCAACAAATGATATTC | CALAPATTAVETWDTQQMIF
TRDJ3 | TRDV2 | few | 18 | TRDD3 | TGTGCCTGTGACACCCTTGGCGGGGGATTCTGGGACACCCAAAAGATGATTTTC | CACDTLGGGFWDTQKMIF
TRDJ1 | TRDV2 | once | 20 | NA | TGTGCCTGTGACACCGTGCCAAGGGAGGCTGACCGACCTTACACCGTCAAACTCATCTTT | CACDTVPREADRPYTVKLIF
TRDJ2 | TRDV2 | NA | 15 | NA | TGTGCCTGTGACCCCTTGCCGGTCCTTACTGCTTCACTCTTCTTT | CACDPLPVLTASLFF
TRDJ1 | TRDV2 | once | 20 | NA | TGTTCCTTTCTCATCGCGACAACGGAGGGGGACCGTCCGTACACCGATATACTCATTTTT | CSFLIATTEGDRPYTDILIF
TRDJ1 | TRDV2 | NA | 14 | NA | TGTGCCTGTGATCCACTGGGTGGGAATGATAAACTCACCTTT | CACDPLGGNDKLTF